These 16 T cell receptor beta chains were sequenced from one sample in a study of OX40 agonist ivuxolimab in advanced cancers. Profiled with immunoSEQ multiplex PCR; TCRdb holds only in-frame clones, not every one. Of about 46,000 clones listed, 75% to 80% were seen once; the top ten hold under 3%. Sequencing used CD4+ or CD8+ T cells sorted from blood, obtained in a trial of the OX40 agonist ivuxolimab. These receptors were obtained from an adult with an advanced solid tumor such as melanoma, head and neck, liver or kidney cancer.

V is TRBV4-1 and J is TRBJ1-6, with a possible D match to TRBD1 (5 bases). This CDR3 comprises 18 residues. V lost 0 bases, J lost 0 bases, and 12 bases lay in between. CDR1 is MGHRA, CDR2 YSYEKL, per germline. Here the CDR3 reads CASSQDGTGSSYNSPLHF. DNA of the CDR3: TGCGCCAGCAGCCAAGATGGAACAGGTAGCTCCTATAATTCACCCCTCCACTTT.

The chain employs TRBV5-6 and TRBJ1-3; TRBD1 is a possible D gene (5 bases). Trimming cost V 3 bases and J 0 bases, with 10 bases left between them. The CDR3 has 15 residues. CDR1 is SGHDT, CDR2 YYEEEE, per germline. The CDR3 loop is CASSWDGSSGNTIYF. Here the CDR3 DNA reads TGTGCCAGCAGCTGGGACGGGTCCTCTGGAAACACCATATATTTT.

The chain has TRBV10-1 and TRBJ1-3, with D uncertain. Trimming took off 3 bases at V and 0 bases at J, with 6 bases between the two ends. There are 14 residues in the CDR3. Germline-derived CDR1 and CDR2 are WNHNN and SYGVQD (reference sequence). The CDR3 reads CASSDDGSGNTIYF. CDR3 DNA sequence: TGCGCCAGCAGTGATGACGGCTCTGGAAACACCATATATTTT.

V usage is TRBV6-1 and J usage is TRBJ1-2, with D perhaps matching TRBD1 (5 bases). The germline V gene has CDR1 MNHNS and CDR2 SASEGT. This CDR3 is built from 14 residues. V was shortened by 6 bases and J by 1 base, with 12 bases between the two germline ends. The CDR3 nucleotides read TGTGCCAGCAGCCCCTCAGGGTTTAACTATGGCTACACCTTC. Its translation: CASSPSGFNYGYTF.

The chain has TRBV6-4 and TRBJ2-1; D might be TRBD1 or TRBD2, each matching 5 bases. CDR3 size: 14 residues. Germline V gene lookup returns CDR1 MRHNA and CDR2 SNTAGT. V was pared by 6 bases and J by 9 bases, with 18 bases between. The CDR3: CASRRRDPRGEQFF. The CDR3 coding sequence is TGTGCCAGCAGAAGACGGGACCCCCGAGGTGAGCAGTTCTTC.

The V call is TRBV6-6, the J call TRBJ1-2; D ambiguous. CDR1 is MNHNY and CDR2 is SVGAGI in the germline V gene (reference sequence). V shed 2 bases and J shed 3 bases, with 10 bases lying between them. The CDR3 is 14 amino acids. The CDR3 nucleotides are TGTGCCAGCAGTTACATGATGACCGACTATGGCTACACCTTC. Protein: CASSYMMTDYGYTF.

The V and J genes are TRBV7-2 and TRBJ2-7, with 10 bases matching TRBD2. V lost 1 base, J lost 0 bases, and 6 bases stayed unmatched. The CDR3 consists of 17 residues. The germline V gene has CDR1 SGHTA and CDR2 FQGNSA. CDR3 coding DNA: TGTGCCAGCAGCTTAGGACTTAGCGGGAGGCCCTCCTACGAGCAGTACTTC. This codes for CASSLGLSGRPSYEQYF.

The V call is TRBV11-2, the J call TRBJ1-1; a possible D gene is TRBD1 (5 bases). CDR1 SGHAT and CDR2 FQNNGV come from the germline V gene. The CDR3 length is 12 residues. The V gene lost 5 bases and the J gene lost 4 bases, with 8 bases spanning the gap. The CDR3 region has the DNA TGTGCCAGCAGCCCTAGGGGCACTGAAGCTTTCTTT. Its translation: CASSPRGTEAFF.

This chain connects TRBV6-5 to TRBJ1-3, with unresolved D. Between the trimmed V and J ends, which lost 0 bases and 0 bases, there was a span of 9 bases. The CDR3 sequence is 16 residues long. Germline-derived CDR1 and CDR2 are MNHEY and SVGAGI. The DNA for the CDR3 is TGTGCCAGCAGTTACTCTACGGGGATCTCTGGAAACACCATATATTTT. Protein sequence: CASSYSTGISGNTIYF.

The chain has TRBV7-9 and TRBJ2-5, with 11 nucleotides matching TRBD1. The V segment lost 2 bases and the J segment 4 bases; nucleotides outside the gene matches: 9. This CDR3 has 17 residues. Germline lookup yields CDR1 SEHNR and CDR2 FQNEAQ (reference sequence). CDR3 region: CASSLFPGQGVGETQYF. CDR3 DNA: TGTGCCAGCAGCTTATTCCCGGGACAGGGGGTTGGAGAGACCCAGTACTTC.

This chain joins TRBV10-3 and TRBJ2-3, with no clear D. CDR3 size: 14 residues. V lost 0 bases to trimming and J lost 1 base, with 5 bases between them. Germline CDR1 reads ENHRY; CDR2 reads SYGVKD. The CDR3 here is CAISESSGTDTQYF. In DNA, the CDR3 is TGTGCCATCAGTGAGTCGTCAGGCACAGATACGCAGTATTTT.

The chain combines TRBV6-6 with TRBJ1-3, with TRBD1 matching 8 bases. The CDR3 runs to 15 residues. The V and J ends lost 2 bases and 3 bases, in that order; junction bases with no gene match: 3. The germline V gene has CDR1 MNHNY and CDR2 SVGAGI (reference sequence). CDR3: CASSYLDRGGNTIYF. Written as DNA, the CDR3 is TGTGCCAGCAGTTACCTTGACAGGGGTGGAAACACCATATATTTT.

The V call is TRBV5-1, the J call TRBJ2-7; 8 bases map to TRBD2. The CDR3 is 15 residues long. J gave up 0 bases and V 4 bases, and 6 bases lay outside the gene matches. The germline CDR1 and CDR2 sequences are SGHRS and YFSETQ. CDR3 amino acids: CASSPVAGSSYEQYF. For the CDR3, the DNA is TGCGCCAGCAGCCCGGTAGCGGGGAGCTCCTACGAGCAGTACTTC. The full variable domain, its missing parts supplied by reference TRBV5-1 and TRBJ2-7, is KAGVTQTPRYLIKTRGQQVTLSCSPISGHRSVSWYQQTPGQGLQFLFEYFSETQRNKGNFPGRFSGRQFSNSRSEMNVSTLELGDSALYLCASSPVAGSSYEQYFGPGTRLTVT.

DNA of the CDR3: TGTGCCAGCAGCTTGGACGCCTACGAGCAGTACTTC. Encoded protein: CASSLDAYEQYF. V is TRBV5-5 and J is TRBJ2-7; D uncertain. The V gene lost 0 bases and the J gene lost 2 bases, with 3 bases spanning the gap. The CDR3 sequence is 12 residues long. Germline loops: CDR1 SGHKS, CDR2 YYEKEE (reference sequence).

In DNA, the CDR3 is TGTGCCAGCAGCTCCCTCCGGGGAAAGCGGGCTTCCTACGAGCAGTACTTC. Protein product: CASSSLRGKRASYEQYF. V and J are TRBV11-2 and TRBJ2-7; TRBD2 is a possible D gene (6 bases). The germline V gene has CDR1 SGHAT and CDR2 FQNNGV. The V gene lost 4 bases and the J gene lost 1 base, with 20 bases spanning the gap. The CDR3 is made up of 17 amino acids.

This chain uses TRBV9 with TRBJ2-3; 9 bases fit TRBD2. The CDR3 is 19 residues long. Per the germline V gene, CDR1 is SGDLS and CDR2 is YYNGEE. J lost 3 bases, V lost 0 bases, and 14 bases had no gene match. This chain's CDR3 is CASSVAGSGSEVRTDTQYF. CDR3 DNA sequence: TGTGCCAGCAGCGTAGCAGGTAGCGGGAGCGAAGTGCGTACAGATACGCAGTATTTT.